The clone carrying this TCR beta chain was recorded many times. This record comes from a study of T-cell reconstitution after alpha-beta-depleted transplantation in children. Germline V lookup: CDR1 SGHVS, CDR2 FNYEAQ. This CDR3 spans 15 amino acids. J lost 7 bases, V lost 5 bases, and 9 bases had no gene match. Unique molecular identifiers were used to barcode this TCRbeta library. TCRdb recomputed calls from the PCR reads with MiXCR, one row per CDR3 protein. The sample lists around 200,000 distinct CDR3 sequences; around 6.8% were seen once. This chain links TRBV7-6 with TRBJ2-1; 9 bases match TRBD2. The TCR comes from a human donor who donated a stem cell graft to a child with Wiskott-Aldrich syndrome. The sequenced sample was PBMCs from the stem cell graft donor, obtained from the stem cell graft. This CDR3 reads CASSLLAGVVNEQFF. Written as DNA, the CDR3 is TGTGCCAGCAGCCTGTTAGCGGGAGTTGTTAATGAGCAGTTCTTC.